The 29 T cell receptor beta chains below were found in one sample sequenced in a study of T cell responses to AZD1222 COVID-19 vaccine. Measured with immunoSEQ multiplex PCR; TCRdb has only the in-frame clones, and not every one. The sample consists of approximately 170,000 clones, just over 85% of them appearing once. The source material was peripheral blood, sampled 28 days after the second AZD1222 dose. Receptors were obtained from an adult who received the AZD1222 COVID-19 vaccine.

The rearrangement uses TRBV9 and TRBJ2-3; 8 bases agree with TRBD2. The CDR3 is 18 residues long. CDR1 and CDR2 (germline): SGDLS, YYNGEE. V shed 2 bases and J 0 bases; nucleotides not matched to a gene: 11. The DNA of the CDR3 is TGTGCCAGCAGCGTTGGGATTAGCGGGGTGGGTAGCACAGATACGCAGTATTTT. Protein product: CASSVGISGVGSTDTQYF.

DNA for the CDR3: TGTGCCAGTAGTACGGGGTCGATTATTTCGAGGACGCAGTATTTT. Protein: CASSTGSIISRTQYF. The chain recombines TRBV19 with TRBJ2-3; a weak D match, TRBD2 (5 bases). Between the trimmed V and J ends, which lost 4 bases and 9 bases, there was a span of 20 bases. There are 15 residues in the CDR3. Germline CDR1 and CDR2: LNHDA and SQIVND (reference sequence).

The CDR3 region has the DNA TGTGCCAGCAGTCCCCCGGCGGGGGCTATCACCGGGGAGCTGTTTTTT. Translation: CASSPPAGAITGELFF. The chain recombines TRBV3-1 (or the pseudogene TRBV3-2) with TRBJ2-2; possible D gene TRBD2, 7 bases. Trimming took 6 bases from V and 4 from J, leaving 18 bases between them. CDR1 and CDR2 (germline): LGHDT, YNNKEL (reference sequence). The CDR3 extends over 16 amino acids.

The rearrangement links TRBV18 to TRBJ1-3; tentatively, D is TRBD1 (6 bases). Trimming took off 2 bases at V and 4 bases at J, with 15 bases between the two ends. CDR1 and CDR2 (germline): KGHSH, LQKENI. The CDR3 is 16 residues long. The CDR3, as DNA: TGTGCCAGCTCACCATTGAACAGGGTCGACGGAAACACCATATATTTT. Residues: CASSPLNRVDGNTIYF.

For the CDR3, the DNA is TGTGCCAGCAACAGACCCGGGGCGGGGCCCGGGGAGCTGTTTTTT. Protein sequence: CASNRPGAGPGELFF. J is TRBJ2-2 and V is TRBV5-4; tentatively, D is TRBD2 (6 bases). The germline gives CDR1 SGHNT, CDR2 YYREEE (reference sequence). V was shortened by 6 bases and J by 6 bases, with 18 bases between the two germline ends. There are 15 residues in the CDR3.

The rearrangement uses TRBV9 and TRBJ2-5; TRBD1 or TRBD2 may be the D gene (5 bases each). V was pared by 0 bases and J by 0 bases, with 9 bases between. The CDR3 covers 15 residues. Germline V gene lookup returns CDR1 SGDLS and CDR2 YYNGEE. The CDR3 loop is CASSVAEGYQETQYF. The CDR3 nucleotides are TGTGCCAGCAGCGTAGCAGAGGGGTACCAAGAGACCCAGTACTTC.

The V and J genes are TRBV5-8 and TRBJ1-1; D not resolved. Looked up from germline, CDR1 is SGHTS and CDR2 is YDEGEE. The CDR3 is 13 residues long. V was cut by 6 bases and J by 4 bases, with 13 bases left in between. CDR3 in amino acids: CASNPSWATEAFF. CDR3 DNA sequence: TGTGCCAGCAATCCAAGTTGGGCCACTGAAGCTTTCTTT.

This sequence joins TRBV7-2 and TRBJ1-1; tentative D call: TRBD1 (6 bases). Germline values: CDR1 SGHTA, CDR2 FQGNSA. The CDR3 is made up of 13 amino acids. The V end was cut by 5 bases, the J end by 11 bases, with 18 bases between. DNA for the CDR3: TGTGCCAGCAGCCCTAACAGGGCTGGTTGGGCTTTCTTT. It is translated as CASSPNRAGWAFF.

The rearrangement links TRBV6-2 or TRBV6-3 to TRBJ2-2; no definite D call. Germline V gene lookup returns CDR1 MNHEY and CDR2 SVGEGT. This CDR3 region has 17 residues. V lost 0 bases and J lost 5, with 16 bases in between. CDR3 amino acids: CASSYSSERVWTGELFF. CDR3 bases: TGTGCCAGCAGTTACTCGAGCGAAAGGGTATGGACCGGGGAGCTGTTTTTT.

This clone was seen a single time. V gene TRBV24-1 combines with J gene TRBJ2-3; the D is unclear. The CDR3 is made up of 14 amino acids. CDR1 and CDR2 (germline): KGHDR, SFDVKD. The V end lost 3 bases, the J end lost 6 bases, and 12 bases lay between the germline ends. In DNA, the CDR3 is TGTGCCACCAGTGATAACGGGCGACTCGATACGCAGTATTTT. The encoded protein is CATSDNGRLDTQYF.

The chain employs TRBV18 and TRBJ2-7; 7 bases line up with TRBD1. Trimming at V came to 4 bases and at J to 1 base, leaving 10 bases not matched to a gene. This CDR3 region has 16 residues. CDR1 and CDR2 from the germline V gene are KGHSH and LQKENI. CDR3 residues: CASSLERTGVSYEQYF. CDR3 nucleotide sequence: TGTGCCAGCTCACTGGAAAGGACAGGAGTATCCTACGAGCAGTACTTC.

About this clone itself: Within the sample, other DNA sequences also encode this same CDR3. The V and J genes are TRBV5-1 and TRBJ1-2; D is possibly TRBD1 (6 bases). Trimming removed 0 bases at V and 5 bases at J, with 8 bases between. Germline CDR1 SGHRS, CDR2 YFSETQ. The CDR3 contains 13 residues. CDR3 nucleotide sequence: TGCGCCAGCAGCTTGGAAGGGGGGTATGGCTACACCTTC. Its translation: CASSLEGGYGYTF.

The chain recombines TRBV11-1 with TRBJ2-2; D is undetermined. V lost 3 bases, J lost 11 bases, and 7 bases lay in between. Germline CDR1 and CDR2: SGHAT and FQDESV (reference sequence). This CDR3 is built from 11 residues. CDR3 nucleotide sequence: TGTGCCAGCAGCTTTGCCTCCGAGCTGTTTTTT. The encoded protein is CASSFASELFF.

J is TRBJ1-5 and V is TRBV9; D unclear. The CDR3 runs to 15 residues. Looked up from germline, CDR1 is SGDLS and CDR2 is YYNGEE. Trimming shortened V by 6 bases and J by 0 bases, and 13 bases separated the two germline ends. The CDR3 here is CASNPQRASNQPQHF. As DNA, the CDR3 is TGTGCCAGCAACCCCCAAAGGGCTAGCAATCAGCCCCAGCATTTT.

V is TRBV7-2 and J is TRBJ2-7; 9 bases fit TRBD2. The germline CDR1 and CDR2 sequences are SGHTA and FQGNSA. V trimming: 5 bases; J trimming: 5 bases; junction bases outside the gene matches: 10. The CDR3 length is 15 residues. CDR3: CASSPSSSGAHEQYF. The CDR3 DNA sequence: TGTGCCAGCAGCCCCAGCTCTAGCGGGGCCCACGAGCAGTACTTC.

The chain recombines TRBV14 with TRBJ2-3; D is unclear. This CDR3 is 16 amino acids long. The germline CDR1 and CDR2 sequences are SGHDN and FVKESK. The V end lost 1 base, the J end lost 5 bases, and 16 bases lay between the germline ends. The CDR3 nucleotides read TGTGCCAGCAGCCAAGTGGCCACCCCCCCGGGAGATACGCAGTATTTT. The encoded protein is CASSQVATPPGDTQYF.

The genes are TRBV5-1 and TRBJ2-7; no reliable D call. CDR3 length: 14 amino acids. The germline V gene encodes CDR1 SGHRS and CDR2 YFSETQ. V lost 2 bases to trimming and J lost 4 bases, with 13 bases between them. In DNA, the CDR3 is TGCGCCAGCAGCTTAGACATGTCGGGTTACGAGCAGTACTTC. Residues: CASSLDMSGYEQYF.

The rearrangement joins TRBV5-4 to TRBJ1-2; D possibly corresponds to TRBD1 (6 bases). CDR3 length equals 13 residues. Germline lookup yields CDR1 SGHNT and CDR2 YYREEE (reference sequence). V gave up 4 bases and J gave up 2 bases, with 9 bases separating them. In DNA, the CDR3 is TGTGCCAGCAGCCCGGACAGAAACTATGGCTACACCTTC. This codes for CASSPDRNYGYTF.

J is TRBJ2-7 and V is TRBV18; unclear D gene. V was trimmed by 1 base and J by 2 bases, leaving 9 bases between them. CDR3 length: 14 residues. The germline gives CDR1 KGHSH, CDR2 LQKENI. CDR3 DNA: TGTGCCAGCTCACCACTGGAAGGAACCTACGAGCAGTACTTC. Its translation is CASSPLEGTYEQYF.

This clone occurred once. The chain employs TRBV7-2 and TRBJ1-2; no firm D call. This CDR3 region has 14 residues. CDR1 SGHTA and CDR2 FQGNSA come from the germline V gene. V lost 5 bases and J lost 4, with 14 bases in between. The CDR3 spells CASSLLRGSYGYTF. Written as DNA, the CDR3 is TGTGCCAGCAGCCTACTCAGAGGGAGCTATGGCTACACCTTC.

The V gene is TRBV3-1 (or the pseudogene TRBV3-2), the J gene TRBJ1-2; the match to TRBD1 covers 7 bases. The CDR3 covers 15 residues. Germline trimming cut 3 bases from V and 0 bases from J; bases unmatched to any gene: 4. In germline, CDR1 is LGHDT, CDR2 YNNKEL (reference sequence). CDR3 amino acids: CASSHRTGSNYGYTF. Here the CDR3 DNA reads TGTGCCAGCAGCCATCGGACAGGCTCTAACTATGGCTACACCTTC.

This chain links TRBV9 with TRBJ2-5; 7 bases align to TRBD2. The germline CDR1 and CDR2 sequences are SGDLS and YYNGEE. The CDR3 has 17 residues. J was trimmed by 6 bases and V by 0 bases; bases with no gene match: 14. Written as DNA, the CDR3 is TGTGCCAGCAGCGTAGACGGCGGCGGACGGGGGGTAAAGACCCAGTACTTC. It codes for CASSVDGGGRGVKTQYF.

This clone showed up just once. The J gene is TRBJ2-5, the V gene TRBV5-1; 9 bases align to TRBD1. CDR1 is SGHRS and CDR2 is YFSETQ in the germline V gene. The ends lost 3 bases at V and 5 bases at J; junction bases unmatched: 8. This CDR3 has 15 residues. Here the CDR3 DNA reads TGCGCCAGCAGCTATGGACAGGGGAAGGGGGAGACCCAGTACTTC. It yields the protein CASSYGQGKGETQYF.

As for this clone: The sample holds other DNA sequences that translate to the same CDR3. The V call is TRBV5-4, the J call TRBJ1-3; D is unresolved. V shed 0 bases and J shed 0 bases, with 7 bases lying between them. Per germline, CDR1 SGHNT and CDR2 YYREEE (reference sequence). This CDR3 has 15 residues. CDR3 nucleotide sequence: TGTGCCAGCAGCTTGGCTGGAGGCTCTGGAAACACCATATATTTT. Translation gives CASSLAGGSGNTIYF.

This chain joins TRBV6-5 and TRBJ1-5; D is unresolved. The CDR3 loop spans 11 amino acids. V lost 5 bases and J lost 5, with 4 bases in between. Germline CDR1 reads MNHEY; CDR2 reads SVGAGI. The CDR3 coding sequence is TGTGCCAGCAGTCTATATCAGCCCCAGCATTTT. Translated: CASSLYQPQHF.

The rearrangement joins TRBV6-5 to TRBJ1-6; 8 bases are a match to TRBD1. From germline, CDR1 is MNHEY and CDR2 SVGAGI. The ends lost 5 bases at V and 6 bases at J; junction bases unmatched: 6. This CDR3 comprises 15 residues. As DNA, the CDR3 is TGTGCCAGCAGTCCTCGACAGGGGTTTAATTCACCCCTCCACTTT. Protein sequence: CASSPRQGFNSPLHF.

This chain connects TRBV11-2 to TRBJ1-3; D is unclear. The CDR3 is 14 amino acids. CDR1 and CDR2 from the germline V gene are SGHAT and FQNNGV. The V end lost 4 bases, the J end lost 0 bases, and 7 bases lay between the germline ends. Here the CDR3 DNA reads TGTGCCAGCAGCTCGGGCCACTCTGGAAACACCATATATTTT. It is translated as CASSSGHSGNTIYF.

The genes are TRBV4-2 and TRBJ1-2; a weak D match, TRBD1 (6 bases). In germline, CDR1 is LGHNA, CDR2 YNFKEQ. The CDR3 is 16 amino acids. The ends were cut back, 0 bases at V and 1 base at J, with 12 bases in the middle. This CDR3 is CASSQDSSGVNYGYTF. The CDR3 DNA sequence: TGTGCCAGCAGCCAAGATAGCTCAGGGGTTAACTATGGCTACACCTTC.

This chain joins TRBV28 and TRBJ2-7; possibly TRBD1 for D (5 bases). The CDR3 has 13 amino acids. Germline lookup yields CDR1 MDHEN and CDR2 SYDVKM. V dropped 5 bases and J dropped 10 bases, with 18 bases sitting between them. The CDR3 region has the DNA TGTGCCAGCAGTCTGCAACCGACAGCCCAACAGTACTTC. Encoded protein: CASSLQPTAQQYF.